The sequence of this T cell receptor (beta chain) was determined in a study of blood T cell repertoires in COVID-19. The overall study: Samples representing acute and convalescent COVID-19 were sourced from the United States, Italy and Spain.

This table comes from immunoSEQ multiplex PCR, and its TCRdb copy is limited to in-frame clones, with some not included. The sample contains tens of thousands of clones, about nine tenths of which appear only once. After removal of 1 base from V and 7 bases from J, the junction contained 5 bases not matched to a gene. Germline CDR1 MNHEY, CDR2 SMNVEV (reference sequence). This CDR3 region has 16 residues. This clonotype was obtained from a man between 60 and 75 years old with acute or convalescent COVID-19. V and J are TRBV27 and TRBJ2-1; the match to TRBD2 covers 12 bases. The sequencing sample was made of peripheral blood. The CDR3 nucleotides read TGTGCCAGCAGTTTATGGGCTAGCGGGAGGGGGAATGAGCAGTTCTTC. This gives the protein CASSLWASGRGNEQFF.